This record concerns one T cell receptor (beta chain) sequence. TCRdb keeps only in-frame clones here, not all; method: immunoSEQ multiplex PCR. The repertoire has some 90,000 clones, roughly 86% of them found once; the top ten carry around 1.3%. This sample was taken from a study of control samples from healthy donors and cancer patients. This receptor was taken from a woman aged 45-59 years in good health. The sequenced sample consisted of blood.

CDR3 residues: CASSPLDRSYEQYF. The DNA of the CDR3 is TGTGCCAGCAGCCCGCTAGATCGCTCCTACGAGCAGTACTTC. The chain employs TRBV3-1 (or the pseudogene TRBV3-2) and TRBJ2-7; D not certain. The CDR3 runs to 14 residues. With 4 bases removed from V and 0 bases from J, the gap between germline ends came to 10 bases. The V gene's germline CDR1 is LGHDT and CDR2 YNNKEL (reference sequence).